A selection of T cell receptor beta chains follows, all from one sample in a study of T-cell memory formation after mild COVID-19. TCRdb reprocessed the 5' RACE reads via MiXCR and lists one record per CDR3 protein. The sample has fewer than 60,000 distinct CDR3 sequences; 25% to 35% are singletons. The sequencing input was PBMCs or a T cell subset sorted from them (not recorded which). The origin of the receptors is a man aged 18 to 29 who had mild COVID-19 (a few samples of this study predate the infection). Cell type and time point are not known. Both conserved end residues are part of each CDR3. D genes are given only for firm matches. Rows give clone size only sometimes, using once, few, many, or a class for an expanded clone.

abundance: .
j_gene: TRBJ2-2
d_gene: .
v_gene: TRBV14
len: 14
CDR3aa: CASSQEPGGGELFF
CDR3nt: TGTGCCAGCAGCCAAGAGCCCGGCGGCGGGGAGCTGTTTTTT

abundance: .
j_gene: TRBJ1-2
d_gene: .
v_gene: TRBV29-1
len: 13
CDR3aa: CSVEAADYYGYTF
CDR3nt: TGCAGCGTTGAAGCTGCCGACTACTATGGCTACACCTTC

abundance: .
j_gene: TRBJ2-7
d_gene: .
v_gene: TRBV5-1
len: 15
CDR3aa: CASRFGRQANYEQYF
CDR3nt: TGCGCCAGCAGGTTTGGCCGACAGGCTAATTACGAGCAGTACTTC

abundance: .
j_gene: TRBJ2-3
d_gene: .
v_gene: TRBV7-2
len: 16
CDR3aa: CASSLGSWQSTDTQYF
CDR3nt: TGTGCCAGCAGCTTAGGATCTTGGCAAAGCACAGATACGCAGTATTTT

abundance: .
j_gene: TRBJ1-2
d_gene: .
v_gene: TRBV6-5
len: 15
CDR3aa: CASSYKQRGYYGYTF
CDR3nt: TGTGCCAGCAGTTACAAACAAAGGGGGTACTATGGCTACACCTTC

abundance: .
j_gene: TRBJ1-5
d_gene: .
v_gene: TRBV12-3/TRBV12-4
len: 15
CDR3aa: CASSPRVLSNQPQHF
CDR3nt: TGTGCCAGCAGCCCCAGGGTACTTAGCAATCAGCCCCAGCATTTT

abundance: .
j_gene: TRBJ1-1
d_gene: .
v_gene: TRBV29-1
len: 15
CDR3aa: CSVESSGLLDTEAFF
CDR3nt: TGCAGCGTTGAATCGTCGGGGTTATTGGATACTGAAGCTTTCTTT

abundance: many
j_gene: TRBJ2-1
d_gene: TRBD1
v_gene: TRBV28
len: 12
CDR3aa: CASSTTGDEQFF
CDR3nt: TGTGCCAGCAGTACCACAGGGGATGAGCAGTTCTTC

abundance: few
j_gene: TRBJ1-1
d_gene: TRBD1
v_gene: TRBV4-1
len: 14
CDR3aa: CASRHRGLNTEAFF
CDR3nt: TGCGCCAGCAGGCACAGGGGCCTGAACACTGAAGCTTTCTTT

abundance: few
j_gene: TRBJ2-1
d_gene: TRBD1
v_gene: TRBV11-2
len: 18
CDR3aa: CASSLEPGTGFGVNEQFF
CDR3nt: TGTGCCAGCAGCTTAGAGCCGGGGACAGGGTTCGGCGTGAATGAGCAGTTCTTC

abundance: few
j_gene: TRBJ2-6
d_gene: .
v_gene: TRBV25-1
len: 17
CDR3aa: CASRRQDNSQGANVLTF
CDR3nt: TGTGCCAGCCGGAGACAGGACAACTCCCAGGGGGCCAACGTCCTGACTTTC

abundance: few
j_gene: TRBJ2-1
d_gene: .
v_gene: TRBV2
len: 12
CDR3aa: CASSDSRDEQFF
CDR3nt: TGTGCCAGCAGTGACTCAAGAGATGAGCAGTTCTTC

abundance: .
j_gene: TRBJ2-1
d_gene: .
v_gene: TRBV25-1
len: 12
CDR3aa: CASSPSRREQFF
CDR3nt: TGTGCCAGCAGCCCATCGAGGCGTGAGCAGTTCTTC